This T cell receptor (beta chain) was profiled in a study of blood T cell repertoires in COVID-19. The table came from immunoSEQ multiplex PCR; TCRdb's copy has only in-frame clones and leaves some out. The sample has about 48,000 clones, about three quarters seen once. V lost 7 bases to trimming and J lost 6 bases; unmatched junction nucleotides: 10. Germline V gene sequence: CDR1 SGDLS, CDR2 YYNGEE. This CDR3 is 15 amino acids long. The chain links TRBV9 to TRBJ2-2, with 9 bases identical to TRBD2. The TCR was taken from a human donor with active or convalescent COVID-19. The donor label of this sample is uncertain. The source material was peripheral blood. Written as DNA, the CDR3 is TGTGCCAGCTCCTCCGGGACTAGCTTTTCCGGGGAGCTGTTTTTT. Its translation is CASSSGTSFSGELFF.